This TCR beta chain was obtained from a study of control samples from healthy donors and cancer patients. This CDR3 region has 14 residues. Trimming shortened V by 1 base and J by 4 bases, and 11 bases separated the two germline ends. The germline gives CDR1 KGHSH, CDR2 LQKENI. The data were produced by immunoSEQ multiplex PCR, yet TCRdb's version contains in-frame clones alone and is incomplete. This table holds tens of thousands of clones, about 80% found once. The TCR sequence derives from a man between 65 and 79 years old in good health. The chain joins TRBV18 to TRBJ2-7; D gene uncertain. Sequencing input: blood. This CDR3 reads CASSPRKENYEQYF. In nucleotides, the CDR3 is TGTGCCAGCTCACCACGGAAGGAAAATTACGAGCAGTACTTC.